Sequencing of this T cell receptor beta chain was carried out in a study of T cells in Graves' hyperthyroidism and ophthalmopathy. TCR beta CDR3 sequences were amplified from RNA transcripts. Researchers ran a first-round RT-PCR on the TCR CDR3 using the HTBI primer set. TCRdb fed the multiplex PCR reads into MiXCR, producing one record per CDR3 protein. This table holds approximately 400,000 distinct CDR3 sequences, roughly 14% found once. The germline V gene has CDR1 GTSNPN and CDR2 SVGIG (reference sequence). The CDR3 has 14 residues. V dropped 1 base and J dropped 0 bases, with 7 bases sitting between them. Newly diagnosed patients aged 18 to 65 had hyperthyroidism of under 2 months' duration. 9 to 10 ml fresh peripheral blood yielded the PBMCs. This clonotype showed up just a few times. What it binds is not known. The study's findings and limits: A 13 V-J model separated ophthalmopathy from stable hyperthyroidism. Most thyroid clonotypes that were expanded above 0.001 also turned up in blood.

This chain uses TRBV30 with TRBJ1-5; D is unclear. The TCR originated in a woman under 30 with Graves' hyperthyroidism. The specimen was blood. The chain's CDR3 is CAWSAGNSNQPQHF. In DNA, the CDR3 is TGTGCCTGGAGTGCAGGTAATAGCAATCAGCCCCAGCATTTT. Variable domain in full (rest from reference TRBV30 and TRBJ1-5): SQTIHQWPATLVQPVGSPLSLECTVEGTSNPNLYWYRQAAGRGLQLLFYSVGIGQISSEVPQNLSASRPQDRQFILSSKKLLLSDSGFYLCAWSAGNSNQPQHFGDGTRLSIL.